The clone carrying this TCR beta chain showed up just a few times. Cohort 3 recovered donors had two negative PCRs, clearance, or symptom resolution. The data were produced by immunoSEQ multiplex PCR, yet TCRdb's version contains in-frame clones alone and is incomplete. The sample shows more than 300,000 clones, 70% to 90% of them seen only once. The data were taken from a study of blood T cell repertoires in COVID-19. The overall study: The cDNA or gDNA used as material had been derived from T cells, B-cell-depleted T cells, or PBMCs.

The CDR3 contains 14 residues. CDR1 is SEHNR and CDR2 is FQNEAQ in the germline V gene (reference sequence). The V end lost 5 bases, the J end lost 3 bases, and 14 bases lay between the germline ends. The TCR was taken from a woman younger than 30 who had recovered from COVID-19. The chain combines TRBV7-9 with TRBJ2-7; no reliable D call. Sequenced material: PBMCs or T cells enriched from blood (not recorded which). Here the CDR3 reads CASSPIVEIYEQYF. The DNA of the CDR3 is TGTGCCAGCAGCCCTATCGTCGAGATCTACGAGCAGTACTTC.